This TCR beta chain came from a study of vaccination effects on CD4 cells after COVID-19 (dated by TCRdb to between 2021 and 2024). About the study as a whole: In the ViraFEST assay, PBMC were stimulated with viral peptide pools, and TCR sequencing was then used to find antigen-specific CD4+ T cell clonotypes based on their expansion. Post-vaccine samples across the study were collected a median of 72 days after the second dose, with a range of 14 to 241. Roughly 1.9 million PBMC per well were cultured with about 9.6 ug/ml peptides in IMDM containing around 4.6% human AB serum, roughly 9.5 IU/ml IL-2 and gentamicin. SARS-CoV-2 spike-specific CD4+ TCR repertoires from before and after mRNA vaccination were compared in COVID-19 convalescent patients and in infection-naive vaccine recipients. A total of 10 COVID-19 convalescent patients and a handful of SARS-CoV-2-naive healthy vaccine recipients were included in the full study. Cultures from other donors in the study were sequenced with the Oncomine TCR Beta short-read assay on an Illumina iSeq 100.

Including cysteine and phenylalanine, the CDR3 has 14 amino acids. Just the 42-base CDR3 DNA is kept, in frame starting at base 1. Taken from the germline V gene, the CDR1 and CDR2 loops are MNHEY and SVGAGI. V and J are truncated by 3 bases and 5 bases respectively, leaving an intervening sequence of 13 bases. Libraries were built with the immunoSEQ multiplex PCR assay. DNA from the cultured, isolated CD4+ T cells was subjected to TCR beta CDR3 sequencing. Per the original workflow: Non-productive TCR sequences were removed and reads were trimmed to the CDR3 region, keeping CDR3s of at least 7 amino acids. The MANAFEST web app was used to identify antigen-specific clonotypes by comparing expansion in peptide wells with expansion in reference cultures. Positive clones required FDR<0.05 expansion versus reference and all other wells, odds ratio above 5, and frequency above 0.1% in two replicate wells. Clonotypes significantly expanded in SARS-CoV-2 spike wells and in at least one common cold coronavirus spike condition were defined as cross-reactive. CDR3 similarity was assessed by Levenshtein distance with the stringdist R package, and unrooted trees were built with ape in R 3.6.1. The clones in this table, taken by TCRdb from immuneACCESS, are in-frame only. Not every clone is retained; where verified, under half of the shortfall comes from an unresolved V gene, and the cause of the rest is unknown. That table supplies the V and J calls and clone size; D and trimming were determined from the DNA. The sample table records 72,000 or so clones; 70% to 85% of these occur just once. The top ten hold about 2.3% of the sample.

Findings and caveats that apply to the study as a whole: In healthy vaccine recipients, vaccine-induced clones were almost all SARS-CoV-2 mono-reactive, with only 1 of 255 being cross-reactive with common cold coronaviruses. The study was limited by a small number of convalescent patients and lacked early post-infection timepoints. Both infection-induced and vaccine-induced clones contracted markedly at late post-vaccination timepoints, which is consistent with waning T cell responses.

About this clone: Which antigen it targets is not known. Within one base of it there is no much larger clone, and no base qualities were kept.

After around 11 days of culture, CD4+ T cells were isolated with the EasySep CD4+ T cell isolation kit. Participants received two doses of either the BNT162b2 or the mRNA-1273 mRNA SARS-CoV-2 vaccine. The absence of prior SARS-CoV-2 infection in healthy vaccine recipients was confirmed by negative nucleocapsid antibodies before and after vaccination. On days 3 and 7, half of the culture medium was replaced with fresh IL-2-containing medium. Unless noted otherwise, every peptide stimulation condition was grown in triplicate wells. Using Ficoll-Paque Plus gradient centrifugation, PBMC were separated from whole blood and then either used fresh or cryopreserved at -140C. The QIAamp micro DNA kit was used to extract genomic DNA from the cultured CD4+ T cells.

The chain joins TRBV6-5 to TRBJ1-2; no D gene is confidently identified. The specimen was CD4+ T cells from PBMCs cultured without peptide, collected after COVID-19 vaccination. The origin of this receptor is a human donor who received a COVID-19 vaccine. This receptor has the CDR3 CASSYTVQRYGYTF. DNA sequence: TGTGCCAGCAGTTATACGGTCCAACGGTATGGCTACACCTTC.